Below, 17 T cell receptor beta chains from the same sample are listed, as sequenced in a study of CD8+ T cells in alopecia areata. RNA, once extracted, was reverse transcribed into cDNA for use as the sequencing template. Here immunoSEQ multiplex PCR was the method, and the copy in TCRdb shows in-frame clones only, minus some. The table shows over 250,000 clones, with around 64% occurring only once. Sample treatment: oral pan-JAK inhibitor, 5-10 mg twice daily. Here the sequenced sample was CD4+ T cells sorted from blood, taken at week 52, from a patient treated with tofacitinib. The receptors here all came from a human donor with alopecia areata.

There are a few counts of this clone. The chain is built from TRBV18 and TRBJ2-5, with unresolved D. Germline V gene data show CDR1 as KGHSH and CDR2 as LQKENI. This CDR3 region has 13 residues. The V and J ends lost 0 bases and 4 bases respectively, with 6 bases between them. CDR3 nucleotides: TGTGCCAGCTCACCACCTTTCACAGAGACCCAGTACTTC. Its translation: CASSPPFTETQYF.

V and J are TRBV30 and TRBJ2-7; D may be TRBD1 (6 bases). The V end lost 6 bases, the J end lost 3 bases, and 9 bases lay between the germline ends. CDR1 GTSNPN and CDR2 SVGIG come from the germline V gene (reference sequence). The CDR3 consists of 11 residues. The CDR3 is CACRGGYEQYF. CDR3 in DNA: TGTGCCTGTCGAGGGGGCTACGAGCAGTACTTC. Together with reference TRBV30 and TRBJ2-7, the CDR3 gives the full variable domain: SQTIHQWPATLVQPVGSPLSLECTVEGTSNPNLYWYRQAAGRGLQLLFYSVGIGQISSEVPQNLSASRPQDRQFILSSKKLLLSDSGFYLCACRGGYEQYFGPGTRLTVT.

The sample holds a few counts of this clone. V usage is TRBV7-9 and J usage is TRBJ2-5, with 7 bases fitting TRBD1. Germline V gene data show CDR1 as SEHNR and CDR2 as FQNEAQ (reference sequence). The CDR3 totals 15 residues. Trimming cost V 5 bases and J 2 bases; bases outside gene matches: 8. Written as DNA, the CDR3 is TGTGCCAGCAGCCGTTCCGGGACAGCACAAGAGACCCAGTACTTC. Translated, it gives CASSRSGTAQETQYF.

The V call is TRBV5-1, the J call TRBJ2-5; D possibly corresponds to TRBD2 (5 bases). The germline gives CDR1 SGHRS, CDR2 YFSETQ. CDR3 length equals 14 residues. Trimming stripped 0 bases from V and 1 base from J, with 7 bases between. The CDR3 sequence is CASSLASSQETQYF. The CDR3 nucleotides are TGCGCCAGCAGCTTGGCTAGCTCCCAAGAGACCCAGTACTTC.

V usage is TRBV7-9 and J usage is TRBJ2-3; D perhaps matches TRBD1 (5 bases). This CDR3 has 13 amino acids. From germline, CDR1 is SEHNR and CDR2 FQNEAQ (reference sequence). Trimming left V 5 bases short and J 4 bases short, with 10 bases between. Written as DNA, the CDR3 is TGTGCCAGCAGCCTAGGGGCCTCAGATACGCAGTATTTT. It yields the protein CASSLGASDTQYF.

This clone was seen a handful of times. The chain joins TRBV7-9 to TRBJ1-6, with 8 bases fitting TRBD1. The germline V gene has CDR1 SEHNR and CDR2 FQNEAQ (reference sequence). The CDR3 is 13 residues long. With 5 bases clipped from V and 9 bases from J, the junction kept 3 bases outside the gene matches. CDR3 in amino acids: CASSLQGVSPLHF. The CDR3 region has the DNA TGTGCCAGCAGCCTACAGGGGGTTTCACCCCTCCACTTT.

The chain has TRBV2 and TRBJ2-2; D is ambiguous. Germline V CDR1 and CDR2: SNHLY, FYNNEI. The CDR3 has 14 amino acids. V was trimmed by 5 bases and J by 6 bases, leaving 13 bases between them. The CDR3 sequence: CASSLFSPAGELFF. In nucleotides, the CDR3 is TGTGCCAGCAGTCTTTTTAGTCCAGCCGGGGAGCTGTTTTTT.

The CDR3 DNA sequence: TGCGCCAGCAGTAAAGGCGAGGACTATGGCTACACCTTC. This encodes CASSKGEDYGYTF. The V gene is TRBV5-1, the J gene TRBJ1-2, with unresolved D. CDR1 SGHRS and CDR2 YFSETQ come from the germline V gene. The CDR3 has 13 amino acids. Trimming removed 5 bases from V and 3 bases from J, with 11 bases in between.

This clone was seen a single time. This CDR3 reads CASSFGTSGEETQYF. The CDR3 DNA follows: TGTGCCAGCTCTTTCGGGACTAGCGGGGAAGAGACCCAGTACTTC. The chain joins TRBV18 to TRBJ2-5, with 13 bases aligning to TRBD2. Germline trimming cut 6 bases from V and 3 bases from J; bases unmatched to any gene: 4. CDR3 length: 15 amino acids. CDR1 KGHSH and CDR2 LQKENI come from the germline V gene.

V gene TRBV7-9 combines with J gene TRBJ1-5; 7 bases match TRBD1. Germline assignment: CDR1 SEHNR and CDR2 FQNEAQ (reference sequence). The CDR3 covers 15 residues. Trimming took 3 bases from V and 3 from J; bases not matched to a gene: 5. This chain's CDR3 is CASSLEGQVNQPQHF. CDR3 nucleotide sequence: TGTGCCAGCAGCTTGGAAGGACAGGTCAATCAGCCCCAGCATTTT.

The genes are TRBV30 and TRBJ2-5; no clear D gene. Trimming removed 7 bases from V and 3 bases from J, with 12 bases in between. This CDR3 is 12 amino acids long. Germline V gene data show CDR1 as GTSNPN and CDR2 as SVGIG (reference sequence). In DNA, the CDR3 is TGTGCCTACACCCCACGGGAAGAGACCCAGTACTTC. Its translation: CAYTPREETQYF.

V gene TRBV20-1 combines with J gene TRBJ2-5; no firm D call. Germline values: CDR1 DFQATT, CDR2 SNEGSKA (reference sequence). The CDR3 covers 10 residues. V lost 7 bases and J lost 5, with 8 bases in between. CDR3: CSVDVETQYF. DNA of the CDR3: TGCAGTGTCGACGTGGAGACCCAGTACTTC.

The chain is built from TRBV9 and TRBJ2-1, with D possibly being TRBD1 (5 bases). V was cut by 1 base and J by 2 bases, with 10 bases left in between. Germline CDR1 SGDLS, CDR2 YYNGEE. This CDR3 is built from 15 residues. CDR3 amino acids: CASSVQGVTYNEQFF. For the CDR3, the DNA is TGTGCCAGCAGCGTACAGGGTGTTACCTACAATGAGCAGTTCTTC.

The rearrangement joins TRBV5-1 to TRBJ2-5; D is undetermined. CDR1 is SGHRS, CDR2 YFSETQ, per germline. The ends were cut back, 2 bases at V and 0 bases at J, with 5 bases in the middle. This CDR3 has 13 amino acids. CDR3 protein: CASSFPNQETQYF. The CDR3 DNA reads TGCGCCAGCAGCTTCCCGAACCAAGAGACCCAGTACTTC.

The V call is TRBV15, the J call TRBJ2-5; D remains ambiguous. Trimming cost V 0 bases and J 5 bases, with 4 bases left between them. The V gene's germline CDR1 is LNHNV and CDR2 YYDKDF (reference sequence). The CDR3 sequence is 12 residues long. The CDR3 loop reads CATSRDVETQYF. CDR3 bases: TGTGCCACCAGCAGAGATGTGGAGACCCAGTACTTC.

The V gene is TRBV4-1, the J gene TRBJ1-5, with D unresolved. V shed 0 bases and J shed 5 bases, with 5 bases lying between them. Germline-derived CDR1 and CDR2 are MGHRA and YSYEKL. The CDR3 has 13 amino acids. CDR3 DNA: TGCGCCAGCAGCCAAGAGGGATATCAGCCCCAGCATTTT. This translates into CASSQEGYQPQHF.

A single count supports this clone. The CDR3 reads CASSQEQGDTQYF. CDR3 nucleotide sequence: TGTGCCAGCAGCCAGGAACAGGGAGATACGCAGTATTTT. V usage is TRBV4-2 and J usage is TRBJ2-3, with D perhaps TRBD1 (6 bases). V shed 3 bases and J shed 5 bases, with 9 bases lying between them. The CDR3 spans 13 residues. CDR1 LGHNA and CDR2 YNFKEQ come from the germline V gene.